These 4 T cell receptor beta chains originate from one sample sequenced in a study of cytomegalovirus exposure and HLA in healthy donors. Primers for the PCR totalled 60 Vbeta and 13 Jbeta. The method was immunoSEQ multiplex PCR; TCRdb's version includes in-frame clones alone and lacks a portion of them. The top ten hold 2.5% to 4% of the sample, which has roughly 84,000 clones, around 77% seen once. The material sequenced was PBMCs. The receptor set was obtained from a man aged 50 to 60 in good health and CMV-seronegative.

The chain joins TRBV9 to TRBJ2-7, with TRBD2 matching 10 bases. Germline lookup yields CDR1 SGDLS and CDR2 YYNGEE. The CDR3 is made up of 16 amino acids. The trim removed 2 bases at V and 3 bases at J, leaving 8 bases unmatched. The CDR3 loop is CASSVTSGVAFYEQYF. The CDR3 nucleotides are TGTGCCAGCAGCGTTACTAGCGGGGTGGCCTTCTACGAGCAGTACTTC.

This chain uses TRBV7-8 with TRBJ1-2; tentative D call: TRBD1 (5 bases). V lost 1 base and J 6 bases, leaving 12 bases between the germline ends. The CDR3 is 14 amino acids. Germline CDR1 SGHVS, CDR2 FQNEAQ. CDR3 DNA: TGTGCCAGCAGCTTAGTAGCAGGGTCGGATGGCTACACCTTC. This sequence encodes CASSLVAGSDGYTF.

V usage is TRBV4-3 and J usage is TRBJ1-5; D remains unclear. Deletions cut 0 bases from V and 1 base from J, with 10 bases between. The CDR3 is 16 amino acids. Germline CDR1 LGHNA, CDR2 YSLEER. The CDR3 nucleotides are TGCGCCAGCAGCCAAGACGCCCTGACAAGCAATCAGCCCCAGCATTTT. Its protein is CASSQDALTSNQPQHF.

The V gene is TRBV15, the J gene TRBJ2-1; TRBD1 agrees at 8 bases. The CDR3 is made up of 16 amino acids. V was pared by 4 bases and J by 0 bases, with 5 bases of the junction left unmatched. Germline assignment: CDR1 LNHNV and CDR2 YYDKDF (reference sequence). CDR3 sequence: CATSKTDRASYNEQFF. The CDR3 DNA is TGTGCCACCAGCAAGACGGACAGGGCCTCCTACAATGAGCAGTTCTTC.